This T cell receptor beta chain was sequenced during a study of blood T cell repertoires in COVID-19. Method: immunoSEQ multiplex PCR; TCRdb's copy keeps in-frame clones and lacks some. Among about 70,000 clones listed, roughly four fifths were seen once. The Seattle patients joined while their infection was active and were tracked longitudinally afterward. The CDR3 contains 12 residues. Germline V gene lookup returns CDR1 SGDLS and CDR2 YYNGEE. Trimming shortened V by 4 bases and J by 3 bases, and 4 bases separated the two germline ends. The specimen sequenced was peripheral blood. The receptor's source is a young man with COVID-19, enrolled during active disease. The chain combines TRBV9 with TRBJ2-2; D is ambiguous. CDR3 sequence (DNA): TGTGCCAGCAGCCTCCACACCGGGGAGCTGTTTTTT. Residues: CASSLHTGELFF.